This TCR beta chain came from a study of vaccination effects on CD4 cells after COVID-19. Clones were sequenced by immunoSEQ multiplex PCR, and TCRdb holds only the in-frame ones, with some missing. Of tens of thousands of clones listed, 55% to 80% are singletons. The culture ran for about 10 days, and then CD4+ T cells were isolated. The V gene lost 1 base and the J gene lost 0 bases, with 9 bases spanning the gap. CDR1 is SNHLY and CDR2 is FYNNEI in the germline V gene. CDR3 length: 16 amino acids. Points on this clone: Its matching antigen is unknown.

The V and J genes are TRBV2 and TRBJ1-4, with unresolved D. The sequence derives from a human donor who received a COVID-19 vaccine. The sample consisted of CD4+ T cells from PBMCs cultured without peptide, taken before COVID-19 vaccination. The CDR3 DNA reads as TGTGCCAGCAGTGAAGAAGGACGGGCAACTAATGAAAAACTGTTTTTT. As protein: CASSEEGRATNEKLFF.